The 10 T cell receptor beta chains listed next were all sequenced from one sample in a study of blood T cells in healthy people across ages. Primers used in a second PCR of roughly 6 to 12 cycles were a sample-barcoded 5' primer and a J-beta primer mix. TCRdb passed the 5' RACE reads through MiXCR, listing each CDR3 protein once. The top ten clones hold 13% of a sample with some 900,000 distinct CDR3 sequences, roughly 52% of them seen once. Material: blood. These receptors were obtained from a man in his thirties or forties in good health.

A few counts support this clonotype. This chain links TRBV28 with TRBJ2-3, with D hard to call. The CDR3 consists of 14 residues. CDR1 is MDHEN, CDR2 SYDVKM, per germline. The ends were cut back, 6 bases at V and 0 bases at J, with 10 bases in the middle. The CDR3 here is CASSQAESTDTQYF. CDR3 coding DNA: TGTGCCAGCAGCCAAGCCGAAAGCACAGATACGCAGTATTTT.

The chain couples TRBV21-1 to TRBJ2-1. TRBV21-1 is a recognized pseudogene. The CDR3 extends over 13 amino acids. CDR3 region: CASSRGEFNEQFF. CDR3 in DNA: TGTGCCAGCAGCAGAGGGGAATTCAATGAGCAGTTCTTC.

Remarks on this clonotype: Germline and junction disagree at one end, which may indicate a read error. The gene calls are TRBV10-3 and TRBJ2-6; D call uncertain. Germline values: CDR1 ENHRY, CDR2 SYGVKD. The CDR3 runs to 18 residues. The CDR3 coding sequence is TGTGCCATCAGGGCTTCAAGGCAGGCAGACTCTGGGGTCAACGTCCTGACTTTC. It codes for CAIRASRQADSGVNVLTF.

This chain uses TRBV2 with TRBJ1-5; D remains unclear. There are 15 residues in the CDR3. Trimming shortened V by 6 bases and J by 3 bases, and 15 bases separated the two germline ends. From germline, CDR1 is SNHLY and CDR2 FYNNEI. CDR3 bases: TGTGCCAGCAGCCCCCCGGGAAACGCCAATCAGCCCCAGCATTTT. Its protein product is CASSPPGNANQPQHF.

The chain combines TRBV27 with TRBJ2-3, with D unclear. Germline V gives CDR1 MNHEY, CDR2 SMNVEV (reference sequence). CDR3 length equals 17 residues. V lost 6 bases to trimming and J lost 2 bases, with 21 bases between them. The CDR3 here is CASSRATLLGDTDTQYF. The CDR3, as DNA: TGTGCCAGCAGCCGGGCAACTCTACTTGGAGACACAGATACGCAGTATTTT.

This clonotype came up a few times. The V call is TRBV5-1, the J call TRBJ1-5; the match to TRBD1 covers 9 bases. The CDR3 extends over 15 amino acids. The germline V gene has CDR1 SGHRS and CDR2 YFSETQ. After removal of 4 bases from V and 5 bases from J, the junction contained 7 bases not matched to a gene. The CDR3 reads CASSPGTGIYQPQHF. The CDR3 DNA follows: TGCGCCAGCAGCCCAGGGACAGGGATTTATCAGCCCCAGCATTTT. The full variable domain, rest sourced from reference TRBV5-1 and TRBJ1-5, is KAGVTQTPRYLIKTRGQQVTLSCSPISGHRSVSWYQQTPGQGLQFLFEYFSETQRNKGNFPGRFSGRQFSNSRSEMNVSTLELGDSALYLCASSPGTGIYQPQHFGDGTRLSIL.

This clonotype was picked up one time. The V call is TRBV5-1, the J call TRBJ1-1, with 7 positions matching TRBD1. From germline, CDR1 is SGHRS and CDR2 YFSETQ. Trimming cost V 2 bases and J 6 bases; bases outside gene matches: 4. This CDR3 is built from 13 residues. The CDR3 nucleotides read TGCGCCAGCAGCTTTCAGGGGGATGCTGAAGCTTTCTTT. Translating it yields CASSFQGDAEAFF.

CDR3 loop: CSVASEGRNLNPMSNQPQHF. The CDR3 DNA reads TGCAGCGTTGCGAGTGAGGGACGGAACCTAAACCCCATGAGCAATCAGCCCCAGCATTTT. The rearrangement joins TRBV29-1 to TRBJ1-5, with D maybe TRBD1 (5 bases). V gave up 4 bases and J gave up 1 base, with 29 bases separating them. CDR3 length: 20 residues. The germline V gene has CDR1 SQVTM and CDR2 ANQGSEA.

This clonotype came up a few times. The J gene is TRBJ2-7, the V gene TRBV3-1, with 9 bases lining up with TRBD1. Germline assignment: CDR1 LGHDT and CDR2 YNNKEL (reference sequence). The CDR3 contains 14 residues. Unmatched junction bases numbered 8, after V lost 4 bases and J lost 7 bases. The CDR3 is CASSPSTGGGEQYF. CDR3 DNA: TGTGCCAGCAGCCCATCGACAGGGGGAGGTGAGCAGTACTTC.

Note on this clonotype: Relative to the germline gene, one junction end is altered; a read error may explain this. The rearrangement links TRBV12-3 or TRBV12-4 to TRBJ2-5; no clear D gene. The CDR3 length is 12 residues. The CDR3 spells CTSSLFKETQYF. CDR3 in DNA: TGTACCAGCAGTTTATTTAAGGAGACCCAGTACTTC.